There are many counts of the clone carrying this TCR beta chain. The target antigen is unknown. TCRdb independently ran MiXCR on the RT-PCR reads; one entry per CDR3 protein. The sample contains hundreds of thousands of distinct CDR3 sequences, 25% of which appear only once. This sample was taken from a study of response to subunit inactivated influenza vaccine. Study-level findings and limits: Authors suggested that a seasonal influenza vaccination recruits few new T cells each time.

The ends lost 5 bases at V and 5 bases at J; junction bases unmatched: 3. CDR3 length: 12 residues. Germline assignment: CDR1 MNHEY and CDR2 SMNVEV (reference sequence). This specimen was CD4+ T cells sorted from PBMCs, taken about 5 days after vaccination. This sequence joins TRBV27 and TRBJ2-7; 7 nucleotides line up with TRBD2. This sequence was found in a man between 50 and 59 years old who received an inactivated influenza vaccine. The CDR3 DNA reads TGTGCCAGCAGTCCCCGGGGGGACGAGCAGTACTTC. Protein sequence: CASSPRGDEQYF.